This is a list of T cell receptor beta chains from one sample in a study of shared clonotypes between healthy human individuals. Generated by immunoSEQ multiplex PCR, the TCRdb table keeps only in-frame clones and is missing some. Of about 2 million clones listed, roughly 94% are singletons. Sequencing was carried out using naive CD4+ T cells sorted from blood. Receptors were obtained from a man between 18 and 35 years old in good health. Each CDR3 is given with its conserved first and last residue. The order of the fields is CDR3 DNA, CDR3 protein, V gene, D gene, CDR3 length, J gene, clone size. A D gene is named only where the DNA matches it firmly. Clone size, where shown, is once, few, many, or a class for clones that have expanded.

CDR3nt: TGTGCCAGCTCGGCCAGGGAGGGTAGCTCCTACGAGCAGTACTTC
CDR3aa: CASSAREGSSYEQYF
v_gene: TRBV18
d_gene: TRBD2
len: 15
j_gene: TRBJ2-7
abundance: .

CDR3nt: TGTGCCAGCAATACAGGGTCTCGGGAGACCCAGTACTTC
CDR3aa: CASNTGSRETQYF
v_gene: TRBV28
d_gene: .
len: 13
j_gene: TRBJ2-5
abundance: .

CDR3nt: TGTGCCAGCAGTTACCAGTCGGAGCAGTACTTC
CDR3aa: CASSYQSEQYF
v_gene: TRBV6-5
d_gene: .
len: 11
j_gene: TRBJ2-7
abundance: .

CDR3nt: TGTGCCAGCAGTTTGCTTTCAGGGGGTGTTACGGGAGAGACCCAGTACTTC
CDR3aa: CASSLLSGGVTGETQYF
v_gene: TRBV2
d_gene: TRBD1
len: 17
j_gene: TRBJ2-5
abundance: .

CDR3nt: TGTGCCAGCAGTACGACAGGCTACGAGCAGTACTTC
CDR3aa: CASSTTGYEQYF
v_gene: TRBV6-1
d_gene: .
len: 12
j_gene: TRBJ2-7
abundance: .

CDR3nt: TGTGCCAGCAGTCGGAGGGGGGGGTACAATGAGCAGTTCTTC
CDR3aa: CASSRRGGYNEQFF
v_gene: TRBV6-1
d_gene: .
len: 14
j_gene: TRBJ2-1
abundance: .

CDR3nt: TGTGCCAGCAGGGGACAGGGGGCGTACTATGGCTACACCTTC
CDR3aa: CASRGQGAYYGYTF
v_gene: TRBV7-2
d_gene: TRBD1
len: 14
j_gene: TRBJ1-2
abundance: .

CDR3nt: TGTGCCAGCAGTGAACTAGCGGGGAACACAGATACGCAGTATTTT
CDR3aa: CASSELAGNTDTQYF
v_gene: TRBV2
d_gene: TRBD2
len: 15
j_gene: TRBJ2-3
abundance: .

CDR3nt: TGTGCCAGCAGCCTCACCCCCAACACCGGGGAGCTGTTTTTT
CDR3aa: CASSLTPNTGELFF
v_gene: TRBV11-3
d_gene: .
len: 14
j_gene: TRBJ2-2
abundance: .

CDR3nt: TGTGCCAGCACTACGGGACCGCTCTTCTTCAATCAGCCCCAGCATTTT
CDR3aa: CASTTGPLFFNQPQHF
v_gene: TRBV2
d_gene: .
len: 16
j_gene: TRBJ1-5
abundance: .

CDR3nt: TGTGCCATCAGCACCTCCGGGACAGGGGTCACCGGGGAGCTGTTTTTT
CDR3aa: CAISTSGTGVTGELFF
v_gene: TRBV10-3
d_gene: TRBD1
len: 16
j_gene: TRBJ2-2
abundance: .

CDR3nt: TGTGCCAGAAGCTGTCGGGACTGCATCTCCTACGAGCAGTACTTC
CDR3aa: CARSCRDCISYEQYF
v_gene: TRBV7-5
d_gene: .
len: 15
j_gene: TRBJ2-7
abundance: .

CDR3nt: TGTGCCAGCAGTGAAGGGACTAGCAGAGATACGCAGTATTTT
CDR3aa: CASSEGTSRDTQYF
v_gene: TRBV6-1
d_gene: TRBD2
len: 14
j_gene: TRBJ2-3
abundance: once

CDR3nt: TGCGCCAGCAGCTTGGACTTCGACCGACCTTTTGGCTACACCTTC
CDR3aa: CASSLDFDRPFGYTF
v_gene: TRBV5-1
d_gene: .
len: 15
j_gene: TRBJ1-2
abundance: .

CDR3nt: TGTGCCAGCACCGCGCGGGGAGCCTGGAATACGCAGTATTTT
CDR3aa: CASTARGAWNTQYF
v_gene: TRBV6-5
d_gene: .
len: 14
j_gene: TRBJ2-3
abundance: once

CDR3nt: TGCAGCGTCAAAAGACAGGGGGCTTTCTACAATGAGCAGTTCTTC
CDR3aa: CSVKRQGAFYNEQFF
v_gene: TRBV29-1
d_gene: TRBD1
len: 15
j_gene: TRBJ2-1
abundance: once

CDR3nt: TGTGCCAGCGGGGCGGAGATGGGCACCGGGGAGCTGTTTTTT
CDR3aa: CASGAEMGTGELFF
v_gene: TRBV6-6
d_gene: .
len: 14
j_gene: TRBJ2-2
abundance: .

CDR3nt: TGTGCCAGCAGGGTCATTTCTCTCTCCTACGAGCAGTACTTC
CDR3aa: CASRVISLSYEQYF
v_gene: TRBV6-5
d_gene: .
len: 14
j_gene: TRBJ2-7
abundance: .

CDR3nt: TGTGCCAGCAGTCTATTTGGGAGGGGGCCAGACGAGCAGTACTTC
CDR3aa: CASSLFGRGPDEQYF
v_gene: TRBV6-5
d_gene: .
len: 15
j_gene: TRBJ2-7
abundance: .

CDR3nt: TGTGCCAGCAGCTCACCCGGCCCGGTGCGCGAGCAGTACTTC
CDR3aa: CASSSPGPVREQYF
v_gene: TRBV11-2
d_gene: .
len: 14
j_gene: TRBJ2-7
abundance: .

CDR3nt: TGCGCCAGCAGCTTGGCCGGGAGTAACACCGGGGAGCTGTTTTTT
CDR3aa: CASSLAGSNTGELFF
v_gene: TRBV5-1
d_gene: .
len: 15
j_gene: TRBJ2-2
abundance: .

CDR3nt: TGTGCCAGTAGTATTACGGCAGGGTCTGCCTACGAGCAGTACTTC
CDR3aa: CASSITAGSAYEQYF
v_gene: TRBV19
d_gene: .
len: 15
j_gene: TRBJ2-7
abundance: .

CDR3nt: TGTGCCAGCTCACCCCGACAGGGGATCATCGATGGCTACACCTTC
CDR3aa: CASSPRQGIIDGYTF
v_gene: TRBV18
d_gene: TRBD1
len: 15
j_gene: TRBJ1-2
abundance: .

CDR3nt: TGTGCCAGCAGCTTGATGGGCAGGGGGGCCGCCTACGAGCAGTACTTC
CDR3aa: CASSLMGRGAAYEQYF
v_gene: TRBV5-4
d_gene: .
len: 16
j_gene: TRBJ2-7
abundance: .

CDR3nt: TGTGCCAGCAGTTACTCCGCCTCGTACAATGAGCAGTTCTTC
CDR3aa: CASSYSASYNEQFF
v_gene: TRBV6-6
d_gene: .
len: 14
j_gene: TRBJ2-1
abundance: .

CDR3nt: TGTGCCAGCAGCCCTTCCGGGGAGGGCCCCTACGAGCAGTACTTC
CDR3aa: CASSPSGEGPYEQYF
v_gene: TRBV11-2
d_gene: TRBD2
len: 15
j_gene: TRBJ2-7
abundance: .

CDR3nt: TGTGCCAGCTCACCAGAGCGGGTAGGAACCTCCTACAATGAGCAGTTCTTC
CDR3aa: CASSPERVGTSYNEQFF
v_gene: TRBV18
d_gene: .
len: 17
j_gene: TRBJ2-1
abundance: .

CDR3nt: TGTGCCAGCTCACCACTAAGGAACACTGAAGCTTTCTTT
CDR3aa: CASSPLRNTEAFF
v_gene: TRBV18
d_gene: .
len: 13
j_gene: TRBJ1-1
abundance: .

CDR3nt: TGTGCCATCAGCGGACAGGGGTTAAGCTCTGGGGCCAACGTCCTGACTTTC
CDR3aa: CAISGQGLSSGANVLTF
v_gene: TRBV10-3
d_gene: TRBD1
len: 17
j_gene: TRBJ2-6
abundance: .

CDR3nt: TGTGCCAGCAGAGATAGATACGAGCAGTACTTC
CDR3aa: CASRDRYEQYF
v_gene: TRBV6-1
d_gene: .
len: 11
j_gene: TRBJ2-7
abundance: .

CDR3nt: TGTGCCAGCAGCTTAGGGACAGGGTTCAATCAGCCCCAGCATTTT
CDR3aa: CASSLGTGFNQPQHF
v_gene: TRBV7-6
d_gene: TRBD1
len: 15
j_gene: TRBJ1-5
abundance: .

CDR3nt: TGCGCCAGCAGCCAAGGCAGGACAACGGCTCTTTACAATGAGCAGTTCTTC
CDR3aa: CASSQGRTTALYNEQFF
v_gene: TRBV4-3
d_gene: .
len: 17
j_gene: TRBJ2-1
abundance: .

CDR3nt: TGTGCCAGCTCACCATGGGCACAGGGAAGCACAGATACGCAGTATTTT
CDR3aa: CASSPWAQGSTDTQYF
v_gene: TRBV18
d_gene: .
len: 16
j_gene: TRBJ2-3
abundance: .

CDR3nt: TGTGCCAGCAGCACCGGGACACCGAACACCGGGGAGCTGTTTTTT
CDR3aa: CASSTGTPNTGELFF
v_gene: TRBV9
d_gene: .
len: 15
j_gene: TRBJ2-2
abundance: .

CDR3nt: TGCGCCAGCAGCTTGGACCCAGGGAAAGAGACCCAGTACTTC
CDR3aa: CASSLDPGKETQYF
v_gene: TRBV5-1
d_gene: .
len: 14
j_gene: TRBJ2-5
abundance: .

CDR3nt: TGTGCCAGCAGCAAAGCAGTAGACGAGCAGTACTTC
CDR3aa: CASSKAVDEQYF
v_gene: TRBV21-1
d_gene: .
len: 12
j_gene: TRBJ2-7
abundance: .

CDR3nt: TGTGCCAGCAGTTTAGGGCGGGCTGGAGACACAGATACGCAGTATTTT
CDR3aa: CASSLGRAGDTDTQYF
v_gene: TRBV28
d_gene: .
len: 16
j_gene: TRBJ2-3
abundance: .